This T cell receptor beta chain was recovered during a study of T-cell memory formation after mild COVID-19 (dated by TCRdb to the early 2020s). At the level of the whole study: TCR sequence clusters from the two donors were largely donor specific. The cohort was made up of two young adult volunteers, one female and one male, who were previously healthy. In a couple of donors, T-cell clones that expanded and contracted after mild COVID-19 were tracked by sequencing TCRalpha and TCRbeta repertoires over time. Summary of the overall study and its limitations: Some responding clones were found in pre-infection memory, which suggests that pre-existing cross-reactive memory T cells took part in the SARS-CoV-2 response. The study included only a couple of mild cases, and larger cohorts that include severe cases with pre-infection samples were judged to be necessary. The second-wave clones that peaked on day 37 were not confirmed to be SARS-CoV-2 specific. Contracting CD4+ clones were found mainly in CM and EM memory subsets, while CD8+ clones were enriched in EMRA. From day 15 to 85, contracting clones showed balanced CD4/CD8 phenotypes, whereas a second wave of clones that expanded from day 15 to 37 leaned towards CD4+.

CDR1 and CDR2 (LGHDT, YNNKEL) derive from the germline V gene (reference sequence). A distance of 9 bases separates the germline ends of V and J, which lose 0 bases and 1 base respectively. The CDR3 runs 15 residues from the cysteine to the phenylalanine. The only DNA kept is the CDR3, 45 bases in frame from the first base. Ficoll-Paque density gradient centrifugation was the method used to isolate PBMCs. Data came from an Illumina NovaSeq 6000. Using 5'RACE with constant-segment primers, TCRalpha and TCRbeta cDNA libraries were constructed, with sample barcodes and unique molecular identifiers added in the process. Trizol reagent was used to extract RNA from every sample. Library amplification was performed in two PCR steps, and a second sample barcode and Illumina TruSeq adapters were introduced in the second step. The libraries were sequenced on an Illumina NovaSeq using 2 x 150 bp paired-end reads. On the study's bioinformatics: The reads were demultiplexed and collapsed into UMI-guided consensus sequences using migec v1.2.7. Using mixcr v2.1.11, UMI consensuses were aligned to TRA and TRB V and J templates and then assembled into clonotypes. A clonotype was counted as expanded or contracted only if both edgeR and NoisET called the change significant, with noise models trained on biological replicates. For edgeR calls, the cutoffs were a false discovery rate-adjusted p below 0.01 and a log2 fold-change threshold of 1. PCA with hierarchical clustering of max-normalized trajectories of the 1000 most abundant clonotypes was used as exploratory dynamics analysis. The CD4 or CD8 phenotype of responding clones was assigned using the separately sequenced CD4+ and CD8+ repertoires. TCRdb trimmed public reads at Q25 via fastp, called clones via MiXCR and kept in-frame beta chains. One record per CDR3 amino acid sequence lists the most common genes and DNA. The V and J calls were determined by TCRdb, not by the authors. A total of roughly 220,000 distinct CDR3 sequences appear in this sample, around 9.5% of them only once. The ten largest clonotypes hold roughly 3.5% of the sample.

Comments on this clonotype: This receptor's antigen is unknown. Base qualities are not at hand, and no much larger clone is one base apart.

The rearrangement joined TRBV3-1 to TRBJ1-1; TRBD1 could be the D gene, as 5 bases match. This receptor was obtained from a man between 18 and 35 years old who had mild COVID-19 (a few samples of this study predate the infection). The sample titles of this study are shuffled in the database, so cell type and time point are left out; the donor was told from shared clones. The source material was PBMCs or a T cell subset sorted from them (not recorded which). The CDR3 here reads CASSQEGAANTEAFF. The base sequence is TGTGCCAGCAGCCAAGAAGGGGCAGCGAACACTGAAGCTTTCTTT.